What follows are 19 T cell receptor beta chains derived from one specimen sequenced in a study of cytomegalovirus exposure and HLA in healthy donors. Both 60 Vbeta primers and 13 Jbeta primers went into the PCR. Data came from immunoSEQ multiplex PCR; TCRdb stores just in-frame clones and leaves some out. The table has about 130,000 clones, more than 70% seen once. The sample consisted of PBMCs. These receptors all stem from a woman aged 30 to 39 in good health and CMV-seropositive.

The chain uses TRBV9 and TRBJ2-2; possibly TRBD1 for D (5 bases). V was cut by 3 bases and J by 0 bases, with 9 bases left in between. The CDR3 covers 15 residues. Germline loops: CDR1 SGDLS, CDR2 YYNGEE. CDR3 bases: TGTGCCAGCAGCGCAGGGAACGCGAACACCGGGGAGCTGTTTTTT. Amino acids: CASSAGNANTGELFF.

The CDR3 region is CASSSTGTSGLYEQYF. CDR3 bases: TGTGCCAGTAGTAGCACCGGGACTAGCGGCCTCTACGAGCAGTACTTC. This chain uses TRBV19 with TRBJ2-7, with 11 bases lining up with TRBD2. The length of the CDR3 is 16 residues. V lost 4 bases to trimming and J lost 3 bases; unmatched junction nucleotides: 8. Germline V gene data show CDR1 as LNHDA and CDR2 as SQIVND (reference sequence).

The rearrangement uses TRBV5-4 and TRBJ1-4, with D perhaps TRBD1 (6 bases). There are 17 residues in the CDR3. Per germline, CDR1 SGHNT and CDR2 YYREEE (reference sequence). Trimming took 1 base from V and 2 from J, leaving 15 bases between them. CDR3 DNA: TGTGCCAGCAGCTTGAGGGGCAGGGGAGTCACTAATGAAAAACTGTTTTTT. This codes for CASSLRGRGVTNEKLFF.

The chain links TRBV30 to TRBJ2-5; 7 bases match TRBD2. The V and J ends lost 2 bases and 4 bases, in that order; junction bases with no gene match: 4. The CDR3 has 13 residues. Germline V lookup: CDR1 GTSNPN, CDR2 SVGIG (reference sequence). The CDR3 loop is CAWSSTSAETQYF. The CDR3 bases are TGTGCCTGGAGTAGTACTAGCGCAGAGACCCAGTACTTC.

The rearrangement links TRBV28 to TRBJ2-7; D gene unclear. Germline values: CDR1 MDHEN, CDR2 SYDVKM. The V and J ends lost 2 bases and 3 bases respectively, with 5 bases between them. CDR3 length equals 12 residues. The CDR3 spells CASSLRGYEQYF. In nucleotides, the CDR3 is TGTGCCAGCAGTTTAAGAGGCTACGAGCAGTACTTC.

The V gene is TRBV28, the J gene TRBJ2-3, with 7 bases aligning to TRBD2. The length of the CDR3 is 14 residues. Germline trimming cut 6 bases from V and 1 base from J; bases unmatched to any gene: 4. Per the germline V gene, CDR1 is MDHEN and CDR2 is SYDVKM. CDR3 sequence reads: CASSVAGGTDTQYF. The DNA for the CDR3 is TGTGCCAGCAGCGTTGCGGGGGGCACAGATACGCAGTATTTT.

V usage is TRBV13 and J usage is TRBJ2-1; 12 bases are shared with TRBD2. The CDR3 totals 14 residues. V shed 5 bases, J shed 5 bases, and the junction held 1 base outside the gene matches. The germline gives CDR1 PRHDT, CDR2 FYEKMQ (reference sequence). The CDR3 sequence is CASSRLAGDNEQFF. In DNA form, the CDR3 reads TGTGCCAGCAGCCGACTAGCGGGAGACAATGAGCAGTTCTTC.

V usage is TRBV30 and J usage is TRBJ1-5; D call uncertain. Per germline, CDR1 GTSNPN and CDR2 SVGIG (reference sequence). The CDR3 extends over 17 amino acids. V was pared by 0 bases and J by 1 base, with 16 bases between. In DNA, the CDR3 is TGTGCCTGGAGTGTCTGGAGGGCCGGAGCCAGCAATCAGCCCCAGCATTTT. It translates to CAWSVWRAGASNQPQHF.

J is TRBJ2-7 and V is TRBV6-1; 7 bases match TRBD1. The V gene's germline CDR1 is MNHNS and CDR2 SASEGT. The trim removed 1 base at V and 4 bases at J, leaving 7 bases unmatched. This CDR3 region has 15 residues. The CDR3 region has the DNA TGTGCCAGCAGTGAAGTCGAGGGGGCAGGTTACGAGCAGTACTTC. Encoded protein: CASSEVEGAGYEQYF.

This clone is a singleton in its sample. V usage is TRBV5-5 and J usage is TRBJ1-2; 7 bases line up with TRBD1. The CDR3 runs to 15 residues. CDR1 and CDR2 from the germline V gene are SGHKS and YYEKEE (reference sequence). The V gene end was trimmed by 1 base and the J gene end by 8 bases; junction bases not matched to a gene: 11. CDR3 coding DNA: TGTGCCAGCAGCTTGCTGGACAGGTTTGGGATCGGCTACACCTTC. Protein sequence: CASSLLDRFGIGYTF.

The chain is built from TRBV7-6 and TRBJ1-1, with D perhaps matching TRBD1 (5 bases). The CDR3 has 13 residues. Trimming pared 6 bases from V and 2 bases from J, leaving 10 bases between. The germline V gene encodes CDR1 SGHVS and CDR2 FNYEAQ. CDR3 bases: TGTGCCAGCAGGCTGACAGACAACACTGAAGCTTTCTTT. It is translated as CASRLTDNTEAFF.

The chain recombines TRBV2 with TRBJ2-7; the D is unclear. Trimming removed 2 bases at V and 2 bases at J, with 13 bases between. Germline V lookup: CDR1 SNHLY, CDR2 FYNNEI. The CDR3 covers 15 residues. CDR3 sequence reads: CASSERSPLTYEQYF. Written as DNA, the CDR3 is TGTGCCAGCAGTGAACGGTCCCCCCTTACCTACGAGCAGTACTTC.

V is TRBV10-3 and J is TRBJ2-2, with D possibly TRBD2 on 6 matching bases. CDR1 and CDR2 from the germline V gene are ENHRY and SYGVKD. V gave up 3 bases and J gave up 9 bases, with 14 bases separating them. The CDR3 has 14 residues. The CDR3 nucleotides are TGTGCCATCAGTGAAGGTTCAGCGGGTAGGGAGCTGTTTTTT. Its protein is CAISEGSAGRELFF.

CDR3 sequence reads: CASSPPGGSYNEQFF. Here the CDR3 DNA reads TGTGCCAGCAGCCCACCAGGGGGGTCCTACAATGAGCAGTTCTTC. This chain connects TRBV7-3 to TRBJ2-1, with D tentatively TRBD1 (7 bases). Per the germline V gene, CDR1 is SGHTA and CDR2 is FQGTGA. V lost 5 bases to trimming and J lost 1 base, with 12 bases between them. The CDR3 totals 15 residues.

The rearrangement joins TRBV2 to TRBJ2-4; 8 nucleotides align to TRBD1. The CDR3 contains 14 residues. J gave up 6 bases and V 5 bases, and 6 bases lay outside the gene matches. Germline assignment: CDR1 SNHLY and CDR2 FYNNEI. The CDR3 bases are TGTGCCAGCAGTCAACAGGGGGTGGGAAACATTCAGTACTTC. This codes for CASSQQGVGNIQYF. The full variable domain, in which reference TRBV2 and TRBJ2-4 provide the parts outside the CDR3, is EPEVTQTPSHQVTQMGQEVILRCVPISNHLYFYWYRQILGQKVEFLVSFYNNEISEKSEIFDDQFSVERPDGSNFTLKIRSTKLEDSAMYFCASSQQGVGNIQYFGAGTRLSVL.

CDR3 residues: CASSASWAGGYNEQFF. The CDR3 coding sequence is TGTGCCAGCAGTGCCTCCTGGGCGGGGGGGTACAATGAGCAGTTCTTC. The chain links TRBV6-1 to TRBJ2-1, with TRBD2 identical over 9 bases. This CDR3 has 16 residues. CDR1 is MNHNS, CDR2 SASEGT, per germline. After removal of 4 bases from V and 4 bases from J, the junction contained 8 bases not matched to a gene.

This chain connects TRBV7-3 to TRBJ2-7; 10 positions match TRBD2. J lost 5 bases, V lost 5 bases, and 6 bases had no gene match. Germline CDR1 SGHTA, CDR2 FQGTGA. The CDR3 covers 14 residues. Here the CDR3 reads CASSPTSGINEQYF. CDR3 bases: TGTGCCAGCAGCCCTACTAGCGGGATCAACGAGCAGTACTTC. Combining the CDR3 with reference TRBV7-3 and TRBJ2-7 gives the whole variable domain GAGVSQTPSNKVTEKGKYVELRCDPISGHTALYWYRQSLGQGPEFLIYFQGTGAADDSGLPNDRFFAVRPEGSVSTLKIQRTERGDSAVYLCASSPTSGINEQYFGPGTRLTVT.

The J gene is TRBJ2-1, the V gene TRBV5-1; TRBD2 agrees at 12 bases. CDR1 SGHRS and CDR2 YFSETQ come from the germline V gene. This CDR3 is 16 amino acids long. Losses at the gene ends were 3 bases for V and 7 bases for J; bases not matched to a gene: 8. CDR3 nucleotides: TGCGCCAGCAGCTCCCTAGCGGGAGGGCCAGGGAATGAGCAGTTCTTC. It translates to CASSSLAGGPGNEQFF.

V and J are TRBV11-2 and TRBJ2-7; D possibly corresponds to TRBD2 (5 bases). The CDR3 has 13 residues. V gave up 1 base and J gave up 9 bases, with 13 bases separating them. The V gene's germline CDR1 is SGHAT and CDR2 FQNNGV. The CDR3 is CASSLGEEGRQYF. DNA for the CDR3: TGTGCCAGCAGCTTAGGCGAAGAGGGAAGGCAGTACTTC.